These 19 T cell receptor beta chains were all obtained from the same sample, sequenced in a study of blood T cell repertoires in COVID-19. The data were produced by immunoSEQ multiplex PCR, yet TCRdb's version contains in-frame clones alone and is incomplete. Seen here are some 120,000 clones, around four fifths observed once, and the top ten hold approximately 2.1%. The sample was peripheral blood. Receptors originate from a man under 40 with acute or convalescent COVID-19.

This rearrangement joins TRBV6-5 to TRBJ2-7; TRBD1 is a possible D gene (5 bases). V lost 4 bases, J lost 1 base, and 11 bases lay in between. Germline-derived CDR1 and CDR2 are MNHEY and SVGAGI. This CDR3 is 14 amino acids long. CDR3: CASSFFRDSYEQYF. The CDR3 nucleotides read TGTGCCAGCAGTTTTTTCAGGGATTCCTACGAGCAGTACTTC.

This sequence joins TRBV19 and TRBJ2-1, with 8 bases fitting TRBD1. Per the germline V gene, CDR1 is LNHDA and CDR2 is SQIVND (reference sequence). This CDR3 contains 14 residues. Trimming cost V 3 bases and J 6 bases; bases outside gene matches: 4. The CDR3 bases are TGTGCCAGTAGTATGACAGGGGCTGGCAATGAGCAGTTCTTC. Protein product: CASSMTGAGNEQFF.

In regard to this clone: A read error may account for a junction end that differs from germline. The V call is TRBV7-2, the J call TRBJ2-3; TRBD2 matches at 11 bases. The CDR3 has 16 residues. Germline CDR1 SGHTA, CDR2 FQGNSA. The CDR3 DNA sequence: TGTGCCAGCAGCCCCAGTGGTAGCGGGGGGGCTTTATGGAAAAGTTTT. Translating it yields CASSPSGSGGALWKSF. The entire variable domain, with the rest obtained from reference TRBV7-2 and TRBJ2-3, is as follows: GAGVSQSPSNKVTEKGKDVELRCDPISGHTALYWYRQSLGQGLEFLIYFQGNSAPDKSGLPSDRFSAERTGGSVSTLTIQRTQQEDSAVYLCASSPSGSGGALWKSFGPGTRLTVL.

The chain uses TRBV4-3 and TRBJ1-5, with a possible D match to TRBD1 (6 bases). Germline-derived CDR1 and CDR2 are LGHNA and YSLEER. V lost 1 base to trimming and J lost 6 bases, with 13 bases between them. The CDR3 length is 15 residues. The DNA for the CDR3 is TGCGCCAGCAGCCAAGGGTGGGGGCGCGGTCAGCCCCAGCATTTT. This encodes CASSQGWGRGQPQHF.

V and J are TRBV5-1 and TRBJ2-2; tentatively, D is TRBD1 (6 bases). CDR3 length equals 15 residues. Germline loops: CDR1 SGHRS, CDR2 YFSETQ. The V gene lost 4 bases and the J gene lost 0 bases, with 10 bases spanning the gap. This chain's CDR3 is CASSTDSPNTGELFF. As DNA, the CDR3 is TGCGCCAGCAGCACGGACAGCCCGAACACCGGGGAGCTGTTTTTT.

The chain has TRBV5-6 and TRBJ1-1, with D possibly being TRBD1 (5 bases). Trimming stripped 6 bases from V and 5 bases from J, with 20 bases between. The germline gives CDR1 SGHDT, CDR2 YYEEEE. The CDR3 extends over 15 amino acids. CDR3 protein: CASTRAGGGRTEAFF. CDR3 DNA sequence: TGTGCCAGCACCCGAGCTGGGGGGGGACGTACTGAAGCTTTCTTT.

This chain links TRBV11-2 with TRBJ1-1; D is unclear. The CDR3 is 13 residues long. CDR1 and CDR2 (germline): SGHAT, FQNNGV. V was trimmed by 7 bases and J by 0 bases, leaving 9 bases between them. For the CDR3, the DNA is TGTGCCAGCAAGGGCGGGTTGAACACTGAAGCTTTCTTT. Protein product: CASKGGLNTEAFF.

V and J are TRBV10-3 and TRBJ1-6, with 7 bases that match TRBD1. The CDR3 has 16 residues. V was clipped by 6 bases and J by 7 bases; unmatched bases: 12. CDR1 and CDR2 from the germline V gene are ENHRY and SYGVKD. The CDR3 spells CAIRPGDRARNSPLHF. CDR3 nucleotides: TGTGCCATCAGACCAGGAGACAGGGCCCGAAATTCACCCCTCCACTTT.

This clone appeared a few times. The V and J genes are TRBV5-1 and TRBJ1-3; D might be TRBD1 (6 bases). The germline gives CDR1 SGHRS, CDR2 YFSETQ. The CDR3 spans 15 residues. The V end lost 5 bases, the J end lost 1 base, and 13 bases lay between the germline ends. The chain's CDR3 is CASSYSGTSGNTIYF. Here the CDR3 DNA reads TGCGCCAGCAGTTACTCCGGGACATCTGGAAACACCATATATTTT. The whole variable domain, remainder taken from reference TRBV5-1 and TRBJ1-3, is KAGVTQTPRYLIKTRGQQVTLSCSPISGHRSVSWYQQTPGQGLQFLFEYFSETQRNKGNFPGRFSGRQFSNSRSEMNVSTLELGDSALYLCASSYSGTSGNTIYFGEGSWLTVV.

This clone was seen once. This sequence joins TRBV5-4 and TRBJ2-5; maybe TRBD2 (6 bases). With 4 bases removed from V and 3 bases from J, the gap between germline ends came to 10 bases. This CDR3 is built from 13 residues. The germline CDR1 and CDR2 sequences are SGHNT and YYREEE (reference sequence). As DNA, the CDR3 is TGTGCCAGCAGCCTACCGGGGGAAGAGACCCAGTACTTC. This sequence encodes CASSLPGEETQYF.

This chain connects TRBV18 to TRBJ2-1; TRBD1 aligns across 7 bases. The CDR3 covers 16 residues. Germline lookup yields CDR1 KGHSH and CDR2 LQKENI. The V gene end was trimmed by 6 bases and the J gene end by 9 bases; junction bases not matched to a gene: 17. The CDR3 protein is CASSLRTGGTAFEQFF. In DNA form, the CDR3 reads TGTGCCAGCTCCCTCCGGACAGGAGGAACTGCGTTTGAGCAGTTCTTC. Supplemented by reference TRBV18 and TRBJ2-1, the full variable domain reads NAGVMQNPRHLVRRRGQEARLRCSPMKGHSHVYWYRQLPEEGLKFMVYLQKENIIDESGMPKERFSAEFPKEGPSILRIQQVVRGDSAAYFCASSLRTGGTAFEQFFGPGTRLTVL.

The chain couples TRBV27 to TRBJ1-2, with D unclear. V was shortened by 6 bases and J by 4 bases, with 18 bases between the two germline ends. This CDR3 region has 15 residues. In germline, CDR1 is MNHEY, CDR2 SMNVEV (reference sequence). The CDR3: CASRPGYGPLYGYTF. DNA for the CDR3: TGTGCCAGCAGACCCGGGTATGGTCCTCTCTATGGCTACACCTTC.

V usage is TRBV29-1 and J usage is TRBJ2-1; TRBD2 aligns across 13 bases. V lost 7 bases and J lost 9; bases outside the gene matches: 6. Germline-derived CDR1 and CDR2 are SQVTM and ANQGSEA. This CDR3 has 13 residues. CDR3 DNA: TGCAGCGCCGGACTAGCGGGGGCCGGTGAGCAGTTCTTC. Encoded protein: CSAGLAGAGEQFF.

This clone occurred a few times. This sequence joins TRBV4-2 and TRBJ2-7, with 8 bases lining up with TRBD1. Losses at the gene ends were 0 bases for V and 0 bases for J; bases not matched to a gene: 4. CDR3 length: 16 residues. CDR1 and CDR2 from the germline V gene are LGHNA and YNFKEQ. The CDR3 spells CASSQEGQAHSYEQYF. Written as DNA, the CDR3 is TGTGCCAGCAGCCAAGAGGGACAGGCGCACTCCTACGAGCAGTACTTC.

This clone was observed once. The chain employs TRBV7-8 and TRBJ2-3; D is possibly TRBD2 (5 bases). CDR1 is SGHVS and CDR2 is FQNEAQ in the germline V gene. V lost 0 bases to trimming and J lost 2 bases, with 12 bases between them. The CDR3 spans 16 residues. As DNA, the CDR3 is TGTGCCAGCAGCTTAGCGTTGGGAGAATTCACAGATACGCAGTATTTT. It yields the protein CASSLALGEFTDTQYF.

The chain links TRBV3-1 (or the pseudogene TRBV3-2) to TRBJ1-1; D not resolved. Germline V gene data show CDR1 as LGHDT and CDR2 as YNNKEL (reference sequence). The CDR3 has 14 amino acids. The germline V and J ends were trimmed by 1 base and 5 bases, with 11 bases remaining between them. Here the CDR3 DNA reads TGTGCCAGCAGCCAAGCGGAATCAGGTACTGAAGCTTTCTTT. Protein: CASSQAESGTEAFF.

V is TRBV3-1 (or the pseudogene TRBV3-2) and J is TRBJ2-5, with D possibly being TRBD2 (5 bases). CDR1 and CDR2 (germline): LGHDT, YNNKEL (reference sequence). This CDR3 comprises 15 residues. The V gene lost 0 bases and the J gene lost 5 bases, with 13 bases spanning the gap. The CDR3 here is CASSQDPLAWETQYF. The CDR3 coding sequence is TGTGCCAGCAGCCAAGATCCCCTAGCTTGGGAGACCCAGTACTTC.

The chain recombines TRBV6-5 with TRBJ1-6, with TRBD1 as a possible D gene (5 bases). This CDR3 is 15 amino acids long. Looked up from germline, CDR1 is MNHEY and CDR2 is SVGAGI. The V end was cut by 0 bases, the J end by 7 bases, with 10 bases between. CDR3 sequence reads: CASSYSTRVNSPLHF. In DNA, the CDR3 is TGTGCCAGCAGTTACTCTACCAGGGTAAATTCACCCCTCCACTTT.

This clone was seen once. The V gene is TRBV30, the J gene TRBJ1-6; the D gene is possibly TRBD1 (6 bases). The CDR3 consists of 13 residues. Between the trimmed V and J ends, which lost 4 bases and 10 bases, there was a span of 14 bases. Germline V gene data show CDR1 as GTSNPN and CDR2 as SVGIG (reference sequence). CDR3: CAWTGDRRSPLHF. The CDR3 nucleotides read TGTGCCTGGACAGGGGATAGGCGGTCACCCCTCCACTTT.